This T cell receptor (beta chain) was retrieved from a study of identifying expanded T cells in peripheral blood (dated by TCRdb to the late 2010s). Regarding the complete study: Separate aliquots of the same genomic DNA pool were sequenced to produce technical replicates, and four replicates were compared in pairs. The investigation overall reported the following: The authors expected biological variance in healthy repertoires might increase further over much longer intervals such as months to years. Between technical replicates the binomial model flagged 1 to 1.5 differentially abundant clones, whereas over roughly two weeks the binomial model flagged about 16.4 and over approximately 4 weeks around 18. For all healthy donors, the variance in clone template counts between roughly 2-week samples rose significantly as total template count increased. The beta-binomial model significantly reduced the number of clones called differentially abundant and the false-positive rate across all healthy-donor time intervals.

During the collection period, no infections or other immune events were recorded for the healthy donors. Blood repertoires from healthy donors were used as a training cohort for calibrating time-dependent variance in a beta-binomial model of differential abundance of T-cell clones. The training cohort comprised roughly ten healthy donors, 3 female and 7 male. Donor ages ranged from 29 to 64 years, with an average of roughly 46 years. Whole blood from each healthy donor was obtained from a commercial supplier and was collected at three time points roughly 13 days apart. For immunosequencing, genomic DNA was extracted from whole blood that had not been sorted. CDR1 is given as LNHDA and CDR2 as SQIVND, both from the germline V gene (reference sequence). The CDR3 measures 14 amino acids from cysteine to phenylalanine. The read is trimmed to its CDR3 DNA, 42 bases read in frame from base 1. Trimming removed 5 bases from V and 8 bases from J, leaving 18 bases between the germline ends.

A remark on this clone: What antigen it recognizes has not been identified. No clone much larger than this one lies a single base away; base qualities are absent.

TCRbeta CDR3 regions were profiled with the immunoSEQ Assay using bias-controlled multiplex PCR amplification of genomic DNA. In the original analysis: To quantify the absolute abundance of each unique TCRbeta CDR3 region, the sequences were collapsed and filtered. Differential abundance was tested with a binomial (Fisher-equivalent) model and with a beta-binomial model adding time-dependent variance fitted from healthy donors. Clones with fewer than 5 combined templates were removed, and differential abundance was called for clones with a Benjamini-Hochberg FDR below 0.01. The form v = (b*log(k)+a)^2 was used to model beta-binomial variance as a function of total template count across the two samples. TCRdb holds this immuneACCESS table with in-frame rearrangements only. Some clones are missing; in checked studies, unresolved V genes explain under half, and the rest has no known cause. For V, J and clone size, that table is used; D and trimming come from the DNA. The sample records about 97,000 clones, approximately 90% of which are singletons. The ten largest account for roughly a sixth of the sample.

The clonotype was recovered from a person between 18 and 69 years old in good health. Sequenced sample: blood. The chain uses TRBV19 and TRBJ1-2, with TRBD1 tentatively as D gene (6 bases match). The CDR3 protein sequence reads: CASSLHRAIGGYTF. In nucleotides, the sequence is TGTGCCAGTAGTCTCCACAGGGCGATTGGGGGCTACACCTTC.